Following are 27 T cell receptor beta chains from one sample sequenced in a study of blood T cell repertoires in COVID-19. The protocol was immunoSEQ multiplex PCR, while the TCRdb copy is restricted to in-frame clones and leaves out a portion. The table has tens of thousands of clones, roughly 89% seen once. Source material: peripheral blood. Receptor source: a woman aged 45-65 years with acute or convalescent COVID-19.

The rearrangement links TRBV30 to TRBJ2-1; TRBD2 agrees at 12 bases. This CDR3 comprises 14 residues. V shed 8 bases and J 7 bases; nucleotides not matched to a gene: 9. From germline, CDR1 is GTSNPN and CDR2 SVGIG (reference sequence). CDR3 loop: CARSTSGSRNEQFF. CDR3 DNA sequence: TGTGCCCGATCGACTAGCGGGAGTCGAAATGAGCAGTTCTTC. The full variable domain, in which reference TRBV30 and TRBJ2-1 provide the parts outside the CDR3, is SQTIHQWPATLVQPVGSPLSLECTVEGTSNPNLYWYRQAAGRGLQLLFYSVGIGQISSEVPQNLSASRPQDRQFILSSKKLLLSDSGFYLCARSTSGSRNEQFFGPGTRLTVL.

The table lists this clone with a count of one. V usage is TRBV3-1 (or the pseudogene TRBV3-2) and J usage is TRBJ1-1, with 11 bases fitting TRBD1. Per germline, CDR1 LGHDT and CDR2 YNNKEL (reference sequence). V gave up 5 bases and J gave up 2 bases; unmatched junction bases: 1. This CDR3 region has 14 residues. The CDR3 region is CASSWTGGNTEAFF. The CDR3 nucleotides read TGTGCCAGCAGCTGGACAGGGGGCAACACTGAAGCTTTCTTT.

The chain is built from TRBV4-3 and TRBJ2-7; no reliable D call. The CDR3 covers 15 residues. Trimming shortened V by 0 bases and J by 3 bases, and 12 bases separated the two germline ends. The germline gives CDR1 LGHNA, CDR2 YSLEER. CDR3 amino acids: CASSQDNGNYYEQYF. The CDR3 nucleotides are TGCGCCAGCAGCCAAGATAACGGCAACTACTACGAGCAGTACTTC.

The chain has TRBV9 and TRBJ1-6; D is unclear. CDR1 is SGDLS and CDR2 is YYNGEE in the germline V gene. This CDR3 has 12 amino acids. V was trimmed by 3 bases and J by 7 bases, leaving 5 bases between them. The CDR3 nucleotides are TGTGCCAGCAGCGCTCGGAATTCACCCCTCCACTTT. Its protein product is CASSARNSPLHF.

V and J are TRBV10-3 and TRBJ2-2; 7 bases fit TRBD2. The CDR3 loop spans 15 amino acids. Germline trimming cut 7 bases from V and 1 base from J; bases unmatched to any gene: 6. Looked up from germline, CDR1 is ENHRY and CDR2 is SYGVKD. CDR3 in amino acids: CAITPGRGNTGELFF. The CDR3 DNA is TGTGCCATCACCCCGGGGAGGGGGAACACCGGGGAGCTGTTTTTT.

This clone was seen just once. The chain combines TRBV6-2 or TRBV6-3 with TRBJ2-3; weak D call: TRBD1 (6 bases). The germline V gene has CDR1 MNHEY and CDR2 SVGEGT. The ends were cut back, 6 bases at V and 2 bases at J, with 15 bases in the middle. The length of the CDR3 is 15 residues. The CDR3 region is CASSPGHLNTDTQYF. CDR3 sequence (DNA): TGTGCCAGCAGCCCGGGACATCTTAACACAGATACGCAGTATTTT.

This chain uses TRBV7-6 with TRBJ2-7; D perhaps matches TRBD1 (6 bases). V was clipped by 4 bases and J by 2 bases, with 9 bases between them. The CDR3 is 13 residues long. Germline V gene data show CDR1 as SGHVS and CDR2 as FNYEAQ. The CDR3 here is CASSWSGAYEQYF. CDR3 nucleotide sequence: TGTGCCAGCAGCTGGTCAGGGGCCTACGAGCAGTACTTC.

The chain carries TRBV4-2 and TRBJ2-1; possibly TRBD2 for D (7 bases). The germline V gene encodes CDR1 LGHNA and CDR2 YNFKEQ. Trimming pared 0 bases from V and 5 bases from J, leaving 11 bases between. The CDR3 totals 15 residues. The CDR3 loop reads CASSQDGGANNEQFF. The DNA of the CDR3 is TGTGCCAGCAGCCAAGATGGGGGGGCGAACAATGAGCAGTTCTTC.

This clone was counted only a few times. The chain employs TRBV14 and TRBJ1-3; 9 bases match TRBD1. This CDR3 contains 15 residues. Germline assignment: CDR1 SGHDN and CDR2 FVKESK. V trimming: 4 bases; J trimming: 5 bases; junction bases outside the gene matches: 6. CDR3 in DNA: TGTGCCAGCAGCCTTCCGGGACAGGGCCGAAACACCATATATTTT. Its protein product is CASSLPGQGRNTIYF.

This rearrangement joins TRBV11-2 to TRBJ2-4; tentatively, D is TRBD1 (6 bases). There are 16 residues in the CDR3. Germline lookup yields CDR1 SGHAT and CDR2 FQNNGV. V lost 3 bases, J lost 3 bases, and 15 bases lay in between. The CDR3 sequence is CASSLTGGWGKNIQYF. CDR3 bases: TGTGCCAGCAGCTTGACAGGCGGTTGGGGCAAAAACATTCAGTACTTC.

CDR3 sequence reads: CASSQDAGGGYNEQFF. CDR3 nucleotides: TGCGCCAGCAGCCAAGACGCAGGGGGCGGGTACAATGAGCAGTTCTTC. This chain connects TRBV4-1 to TRBJ2-1; 8 positions agree with TRBD1. After removal of 0 bases from V and 4 bases from J, the junction contained 5 bases not matched to a gene. The germline V gene has CDR1 MGHRA and CDR2 YSYEKL. CDR3 size: 16 residues.

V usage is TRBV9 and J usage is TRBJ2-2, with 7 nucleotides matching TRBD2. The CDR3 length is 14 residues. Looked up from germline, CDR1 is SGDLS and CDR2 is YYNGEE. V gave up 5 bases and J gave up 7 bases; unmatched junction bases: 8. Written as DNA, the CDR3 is TGTGCCAGCAGGGGGCAAGGGAGGGACGGGGAGCTGTTTTTT. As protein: CASRGQGRDGELFF.

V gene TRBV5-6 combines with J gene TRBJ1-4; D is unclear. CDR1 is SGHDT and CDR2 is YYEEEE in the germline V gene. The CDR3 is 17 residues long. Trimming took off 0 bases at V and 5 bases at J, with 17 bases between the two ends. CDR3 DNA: TGTGCCAGCAGCTTGGGAGCCCGACACGACCTAAATGAAAAACTGTTTTTT. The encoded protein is CASSLGARHDLNEKLFF. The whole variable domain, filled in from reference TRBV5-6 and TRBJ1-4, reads DAGVTQSPTHLIKTRGQQVTLRCSPKSGHDTVSWYQQALGQGPQFIFQYYEEEERQRGNFPDRFSGHQFPNYSSELNVNALLLGDSALYLCASSLGARHDLNEKLFFGSGTQLSVL.

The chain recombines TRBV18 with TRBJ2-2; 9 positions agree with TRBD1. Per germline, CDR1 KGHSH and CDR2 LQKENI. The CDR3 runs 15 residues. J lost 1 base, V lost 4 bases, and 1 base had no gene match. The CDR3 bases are TGTGCCAGCTCACGGGGACAGGGGAACACCGGGGAGCTGTTTTTT. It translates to CASSRGQGNTGELFF.

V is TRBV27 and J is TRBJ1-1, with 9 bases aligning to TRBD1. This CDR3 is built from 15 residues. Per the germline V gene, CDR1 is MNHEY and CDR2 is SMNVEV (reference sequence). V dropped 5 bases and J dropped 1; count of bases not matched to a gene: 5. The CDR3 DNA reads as TGTGCCAGCAGTCCTGGGACAGGGAGGAACACTGAAGCTTTCTTT. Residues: CASSPGTGRNTEAFF.

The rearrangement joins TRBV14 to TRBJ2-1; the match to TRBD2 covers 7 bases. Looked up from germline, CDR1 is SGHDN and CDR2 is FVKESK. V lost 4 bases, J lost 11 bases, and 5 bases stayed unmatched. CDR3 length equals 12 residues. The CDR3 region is CASSPMGTKQFF. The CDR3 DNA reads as TGTGCCAGCAGCCCAATGGGGACTAAGCAGTTCTTC.

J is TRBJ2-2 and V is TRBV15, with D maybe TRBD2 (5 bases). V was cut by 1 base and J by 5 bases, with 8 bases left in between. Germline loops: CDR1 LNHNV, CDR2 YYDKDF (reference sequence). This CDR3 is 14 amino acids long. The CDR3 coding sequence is TGTGCCACCAGCAGAGGGACTGCGACCGGGGAGCTGTTTTTT. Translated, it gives CATSRGTATGELFF.

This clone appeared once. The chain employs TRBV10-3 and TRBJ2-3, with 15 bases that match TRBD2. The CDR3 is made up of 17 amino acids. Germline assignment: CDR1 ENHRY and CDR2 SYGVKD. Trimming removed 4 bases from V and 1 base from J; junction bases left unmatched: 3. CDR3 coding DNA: TGTGCCATCAGTGGGGGACTAGCGGGAGGACGCACAGATACGCAGTATTTT. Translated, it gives CAISGGLAGGRTDTQYF.

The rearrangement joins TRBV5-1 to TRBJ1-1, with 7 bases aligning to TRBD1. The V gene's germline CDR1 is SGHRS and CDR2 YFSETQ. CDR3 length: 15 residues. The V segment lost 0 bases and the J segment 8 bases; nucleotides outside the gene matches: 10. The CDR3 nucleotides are TGCGCCAGCAGCTTGGACCCGGACAGGCTCAGGGAAGCTTTCTTT. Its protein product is CASSLDPDRLREAFF.

CDR3 in amino acids: CASSIPGGGHTRDIQYF. The CDR3 coding sequence is TGTGCCAGCAGTATCCCCGGGGGTGGACACACGAGAGACATTCAGTACTTC. This sequence joins TRBV28 and TRBJ2-4, with D tentatively TRBD2 (6 bases). V dropped 5 bases and J dropped 8 bases, with 25 bases sitting between them. This CDR3 is 17 amino acids long. Germline V gene sequence: CDR1 MDHEN, CDR2 SYDVKM.

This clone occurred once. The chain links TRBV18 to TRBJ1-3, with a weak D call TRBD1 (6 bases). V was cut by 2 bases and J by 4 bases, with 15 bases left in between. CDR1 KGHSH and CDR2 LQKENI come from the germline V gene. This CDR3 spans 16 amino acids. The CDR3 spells CASSPSPTGAGNTIYF. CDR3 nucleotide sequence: TGTGCCAGCTCACCATCCCCGACAGGTGCCGGAAACACCATATATTTT.

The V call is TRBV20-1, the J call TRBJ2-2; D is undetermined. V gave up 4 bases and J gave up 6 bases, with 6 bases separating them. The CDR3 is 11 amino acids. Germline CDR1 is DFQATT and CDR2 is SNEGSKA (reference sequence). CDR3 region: CSAKYSGELFF. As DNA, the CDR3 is TGCAGTGCTAAATATTCCGGGGAGCTGTTTTTT.

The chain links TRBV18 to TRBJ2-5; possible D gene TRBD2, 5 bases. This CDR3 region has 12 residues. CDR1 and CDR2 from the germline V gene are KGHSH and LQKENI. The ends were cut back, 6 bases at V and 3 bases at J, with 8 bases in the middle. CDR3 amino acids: CASSGAEETQYF. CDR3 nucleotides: TGTGCCAGCTCGGGAGCGGAAGAGACCCAGTACTTC.

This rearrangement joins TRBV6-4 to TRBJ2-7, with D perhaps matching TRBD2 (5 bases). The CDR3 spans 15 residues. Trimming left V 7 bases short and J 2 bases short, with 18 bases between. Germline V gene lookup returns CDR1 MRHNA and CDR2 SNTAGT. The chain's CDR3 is CASIRGSRDPYEQYF. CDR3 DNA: TGTGCCAGCATCCGAGGTAGCCGGGATCCCTACGAGCAGTACTTC.

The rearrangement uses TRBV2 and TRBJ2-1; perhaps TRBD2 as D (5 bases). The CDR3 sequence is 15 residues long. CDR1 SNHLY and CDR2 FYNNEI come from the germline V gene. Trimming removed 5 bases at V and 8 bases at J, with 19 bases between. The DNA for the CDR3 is TGTGCCAGCAGTCCCCGGGGTTTTGGGTCAGATGAGCAGTTCTTC. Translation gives CASSPRGFGSDEQFF. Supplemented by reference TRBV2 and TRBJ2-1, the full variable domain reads EPEVTQTPSHQVTQMGQEVILRCVPISNHLYFYWYRQILGQKVEFLVSFYNNEISEKSEIFDDQFSVERPDGSNFTLKIRSTKLEDSAMYFCASSPRGFGSDEQFFGPGTRLTVL.

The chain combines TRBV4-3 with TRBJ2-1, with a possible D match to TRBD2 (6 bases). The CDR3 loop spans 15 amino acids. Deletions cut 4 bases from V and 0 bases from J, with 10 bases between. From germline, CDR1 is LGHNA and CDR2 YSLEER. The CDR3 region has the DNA TGCGCCAGCAGCCTAGCGGTGAGCTCCTACAATGAGCAGTTCTTC. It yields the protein CASSLAVSSYNEQFF.

The CDR3 sequence is CASSFPYTEAFF. CDR3 nucleotide sequence: TGTGCCAGCAGTTTCCCCTACACTGAAGCTTTCTTT. The chain couples TRBV12-3 or TRBV12-4 to TRBJ1-1, with unresolved D. Trimming cost V 3 bases and J 3 bases, with 5 bases left between them. The CDR3 is 12 amino acids.